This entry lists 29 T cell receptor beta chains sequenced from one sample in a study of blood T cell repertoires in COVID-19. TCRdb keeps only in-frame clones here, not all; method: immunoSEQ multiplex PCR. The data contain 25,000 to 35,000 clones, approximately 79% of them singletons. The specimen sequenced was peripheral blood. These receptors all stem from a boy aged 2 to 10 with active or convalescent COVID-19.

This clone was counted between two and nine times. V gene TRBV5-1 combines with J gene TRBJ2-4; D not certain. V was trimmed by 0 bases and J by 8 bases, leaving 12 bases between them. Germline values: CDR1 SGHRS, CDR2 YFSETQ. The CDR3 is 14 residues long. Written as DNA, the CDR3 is TGCGCCAGCAGCTTGGCCGTGGTTACAGACATTCAGTACTTC. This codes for CASSLAVVTDIQYF. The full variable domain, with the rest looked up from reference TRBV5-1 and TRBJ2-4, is KAGVTQTPRYLIKTRGQQVTLSCSPISGHRSVSWYQQTPGQGLQFLFEYFSETQRNKGNFPGRFSGRQFSNSRSEMNVSTLELGDSALYLCASSLAVVTDIQYFGAGTRLSVL.

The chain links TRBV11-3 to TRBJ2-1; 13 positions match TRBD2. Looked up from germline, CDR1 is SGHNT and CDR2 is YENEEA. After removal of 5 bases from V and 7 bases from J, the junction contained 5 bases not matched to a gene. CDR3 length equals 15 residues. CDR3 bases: TGTGCCAGCAGCCATACTAGCGGGGGGGTGAATGAGCAGTTCTTC. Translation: CASSHTSGGVNEQFF.

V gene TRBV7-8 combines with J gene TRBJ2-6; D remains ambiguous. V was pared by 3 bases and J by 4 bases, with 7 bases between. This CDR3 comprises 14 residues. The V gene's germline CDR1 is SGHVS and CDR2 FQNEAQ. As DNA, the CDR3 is TGTGCCAGCAGCTTGAGAGGAGGGGCCAACGTCCTGACTTTC. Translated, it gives CASSLRGGANVLTF.

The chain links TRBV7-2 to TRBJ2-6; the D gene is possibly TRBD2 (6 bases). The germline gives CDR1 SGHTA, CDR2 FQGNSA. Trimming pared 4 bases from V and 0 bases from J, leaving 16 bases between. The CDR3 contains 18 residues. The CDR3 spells CASSSFTSPYSGANVLTF. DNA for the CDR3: TGTGCCAGCAGCTCTTTTACTAGCCCCTACTCTGGGGCCAACGTCCTGACTTTC.

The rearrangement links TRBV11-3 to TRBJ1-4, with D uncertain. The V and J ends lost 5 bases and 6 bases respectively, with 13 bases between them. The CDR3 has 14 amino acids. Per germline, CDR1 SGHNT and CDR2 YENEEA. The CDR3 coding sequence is TGTGCCAGCAGCCACCTAAAGGGAGATGAAAAACTGTTTTTT. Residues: CASSHLKGDEKLFF. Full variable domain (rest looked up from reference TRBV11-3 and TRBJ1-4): EAGVVQSPRYKIIEKKQPVAFWCNPISGHNTLYWYLQNLGQGPELLIRYENEEAVDDSQLPKDRFSAERLKGVDSTLKIQPAELGDSAVYLCASSHLKGDEKLFFGSGTQLSVL.

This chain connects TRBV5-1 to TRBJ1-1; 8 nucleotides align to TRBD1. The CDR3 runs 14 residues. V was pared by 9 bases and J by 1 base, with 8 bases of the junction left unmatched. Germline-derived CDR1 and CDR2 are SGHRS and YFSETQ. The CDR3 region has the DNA TGCGCCACCAACCAACAGGGGGGGAACACTGAAGCTTTCTTT. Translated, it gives CATNQQGGNTEAFF.

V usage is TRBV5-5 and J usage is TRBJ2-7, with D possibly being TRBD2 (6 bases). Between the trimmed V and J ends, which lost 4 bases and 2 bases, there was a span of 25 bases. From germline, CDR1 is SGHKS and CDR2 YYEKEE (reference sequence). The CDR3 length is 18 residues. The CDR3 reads CASSIIGSWRDPTYEQYF. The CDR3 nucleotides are TGTGCCAGCAGCATTATCGGTAGTTGGAGGGATCCAACCTACGAGCAGTACTTC.

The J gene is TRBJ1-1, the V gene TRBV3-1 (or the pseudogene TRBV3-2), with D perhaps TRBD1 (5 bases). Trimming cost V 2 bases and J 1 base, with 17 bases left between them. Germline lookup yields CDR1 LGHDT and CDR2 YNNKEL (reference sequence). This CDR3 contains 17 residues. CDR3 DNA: TGTGCCAGCAGCCAATGGGGCTTCACACCAAGGAACACTGAAGCTTTCTTT. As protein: CASSQWGFTPRNTEAFF.

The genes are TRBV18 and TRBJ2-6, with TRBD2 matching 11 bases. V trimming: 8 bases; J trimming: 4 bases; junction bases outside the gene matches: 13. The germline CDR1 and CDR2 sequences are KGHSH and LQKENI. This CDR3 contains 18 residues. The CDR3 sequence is CASRPSLAGVGGANVLTF. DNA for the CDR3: TGTGCCAGCCGACCGTCACTAGCGGGAGTAGGAGGGGCCAACGTCCTGACTTTC. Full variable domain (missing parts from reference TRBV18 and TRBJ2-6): NAGVMQNPRHLVRRRGQEARLRCSPMKGHSHVYWYRQLPEEGLKFMVYLQKENIIDESGMPKERFSAEFPKEGPSILRIQQVVRGDSAAYFCASRPSLAGVGGANVLTFGAGSRLTVL.

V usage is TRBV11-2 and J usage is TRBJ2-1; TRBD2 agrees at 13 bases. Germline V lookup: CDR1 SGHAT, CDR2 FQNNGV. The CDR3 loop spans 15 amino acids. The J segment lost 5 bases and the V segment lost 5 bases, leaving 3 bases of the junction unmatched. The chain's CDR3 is CASSRTSGGDNEQFF. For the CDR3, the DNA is TGTGCCAGCAGCCGTACTAGCGGGGGGGACAATGAGCAGTTCTTC.

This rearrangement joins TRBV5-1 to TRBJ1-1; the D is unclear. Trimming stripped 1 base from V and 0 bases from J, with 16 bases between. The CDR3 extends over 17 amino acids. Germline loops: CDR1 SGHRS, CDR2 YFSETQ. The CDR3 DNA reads TGCGCCAGCAGCTTGTTGGCAGCGGGCGGTATGAACACTGAAGCTTTCTTT. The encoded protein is CASSLLAAGGMNTEAFF.

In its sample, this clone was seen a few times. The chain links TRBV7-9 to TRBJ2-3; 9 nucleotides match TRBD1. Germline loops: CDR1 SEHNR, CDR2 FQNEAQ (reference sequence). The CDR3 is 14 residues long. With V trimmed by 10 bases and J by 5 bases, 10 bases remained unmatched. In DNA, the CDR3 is TGTGCCATCCCGGGGGGACAGGGTGGAGATACGCAGTATTTT. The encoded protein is CAIPGGQGGDTQYF.

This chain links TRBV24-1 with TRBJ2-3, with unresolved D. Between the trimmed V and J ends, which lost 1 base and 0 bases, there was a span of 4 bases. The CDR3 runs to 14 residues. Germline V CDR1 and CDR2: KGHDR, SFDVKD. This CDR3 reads CATSDFLSTDTQYF. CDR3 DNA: TGTGCCACCAGTGATTTTTTAAGCACAGATACGCAGTATTTT.

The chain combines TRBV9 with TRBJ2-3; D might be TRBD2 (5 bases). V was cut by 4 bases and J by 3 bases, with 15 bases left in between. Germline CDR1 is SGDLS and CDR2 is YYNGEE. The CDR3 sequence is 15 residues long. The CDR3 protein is CASSFFGSGTDTQYF. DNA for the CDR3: TGTGCCAGCAGCTTCTTTGGGAGTGGTACAGATACGCAGTATTTT.

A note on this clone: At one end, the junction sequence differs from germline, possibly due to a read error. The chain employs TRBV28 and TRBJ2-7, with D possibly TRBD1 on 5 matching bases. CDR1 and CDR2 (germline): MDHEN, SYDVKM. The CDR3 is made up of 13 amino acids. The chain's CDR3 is CASSLTDLYERYF. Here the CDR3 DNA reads TGTGCCAGCAGTTTGACAGACCTCTACGAGCGGTACTTC.

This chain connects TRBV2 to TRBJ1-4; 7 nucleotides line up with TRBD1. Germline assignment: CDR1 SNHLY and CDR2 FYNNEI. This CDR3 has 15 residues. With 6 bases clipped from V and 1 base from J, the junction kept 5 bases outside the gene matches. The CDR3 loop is CASRGQLKTNEKLFF. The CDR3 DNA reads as TGTGCCAGCAGGGGACAGCTCAAAACTAATGAAAAACTGTTTTTT.

Here the CDR3 DNA reads TGTGCCAGCAGCTCGGGTTTTCGCCGGGATGAGCAGTTCTTC. Protein: CASSSGFRRDEQFF. The gene calls are TRBV5-6 and TRBJ2-1; no clear D. This CDR3 region has 14 residues. Trimming pared 3 bases from V and 8 bases from J, leaving 15 bases between. From germline, CDR1 is SGHDT and CDR2 YYEEEE.

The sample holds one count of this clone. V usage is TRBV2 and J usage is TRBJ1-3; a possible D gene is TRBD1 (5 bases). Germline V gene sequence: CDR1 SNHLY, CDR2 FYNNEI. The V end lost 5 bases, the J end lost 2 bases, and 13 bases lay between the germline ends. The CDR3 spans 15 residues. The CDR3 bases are TGTGCCAGCAGTCCTCTATGGGGGGCTGGAAACACCATATATTTT. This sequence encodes CASSPLWGAGNTIYF.

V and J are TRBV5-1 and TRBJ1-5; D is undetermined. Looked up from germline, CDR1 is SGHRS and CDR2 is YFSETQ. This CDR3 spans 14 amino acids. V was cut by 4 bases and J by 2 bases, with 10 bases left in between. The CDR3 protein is CASSPREGNQPQHF. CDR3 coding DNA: TGCGCCAGCAGCCCTCGGGAAGGCAATCAGCCCCAGCATTTT.

The CDR3 here is CASSVGQSYEQYF. CDR3 nucleotides: TGCGCCAGCAGTGTTGGGCAGAGTTACGAGCAGTACTTC. V usage is TRBV10-2 and J usage is TRBJ2-7; no reliable D call. V lost 4 bases and J lost 4, with 11 bases in between. Germline loops: CDR1 WSHSY, CDR2 SAAADI. CDR3 length equals 13 residues.

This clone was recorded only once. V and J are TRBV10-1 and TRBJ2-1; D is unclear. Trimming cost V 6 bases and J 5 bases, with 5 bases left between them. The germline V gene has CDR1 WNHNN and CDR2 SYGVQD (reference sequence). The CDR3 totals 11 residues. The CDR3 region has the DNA TGCGCCAGCAGCTCAGACAATGAGCAGTTCTTC. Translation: CASSSDNEQFF.

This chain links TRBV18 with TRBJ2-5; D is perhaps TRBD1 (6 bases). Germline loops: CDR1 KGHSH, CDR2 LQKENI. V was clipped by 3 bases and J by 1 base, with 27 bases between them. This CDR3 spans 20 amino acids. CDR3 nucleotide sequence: TGTGCCAGCTCACCCCTAGGACAGATTACTCGGTCGGCGGTCCAAGAGACCCAGTACTTC. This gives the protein CASSPLGQITRSAVQETQYF. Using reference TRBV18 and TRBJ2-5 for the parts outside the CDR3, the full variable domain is NAGVMQNPRHLVRRRGQEARLRCSPMKGHSHVYWYRQLPEEGLKFMVYLQKENIIDESGMPKERFSAEFPKEGPSILRIQQVVRGDSAAYFCASSPLGQITRSAVQETQYFGPGTRLLVL.

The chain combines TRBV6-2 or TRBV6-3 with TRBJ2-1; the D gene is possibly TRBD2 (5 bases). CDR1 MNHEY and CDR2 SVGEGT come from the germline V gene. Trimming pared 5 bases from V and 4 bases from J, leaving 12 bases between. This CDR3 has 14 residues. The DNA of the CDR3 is TGTGCCAGCAGTCAACTACTAGTGTACAATGAGCAGTTCTTC. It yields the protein CASSQLLVYNEQFF.

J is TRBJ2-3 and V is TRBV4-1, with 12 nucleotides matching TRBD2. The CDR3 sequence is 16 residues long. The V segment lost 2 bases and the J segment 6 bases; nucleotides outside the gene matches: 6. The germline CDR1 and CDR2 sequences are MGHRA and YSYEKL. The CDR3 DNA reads TGCGCCAGCAGCCAATATGTGGGACTAGCGGGTGATACGCAGTATTTT. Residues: CASSQYVGLAGDTQYF.

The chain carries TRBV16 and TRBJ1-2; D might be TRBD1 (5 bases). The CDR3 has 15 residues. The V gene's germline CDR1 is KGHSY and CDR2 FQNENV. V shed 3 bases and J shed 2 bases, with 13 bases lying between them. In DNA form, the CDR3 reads TGTGCCAGCAGCCAGACCAGGGCCTCAAACTATGGCTACACCTTC. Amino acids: CASSQTRASNYGYTF.

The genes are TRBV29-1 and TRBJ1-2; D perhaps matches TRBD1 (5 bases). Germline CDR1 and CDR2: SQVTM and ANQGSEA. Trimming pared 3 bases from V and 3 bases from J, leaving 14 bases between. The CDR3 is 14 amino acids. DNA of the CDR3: TGCAGCGTTGATAATAGGGACTTATACTATGGCTACACCTTC. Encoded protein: CSVDNRDLYYGYTF.

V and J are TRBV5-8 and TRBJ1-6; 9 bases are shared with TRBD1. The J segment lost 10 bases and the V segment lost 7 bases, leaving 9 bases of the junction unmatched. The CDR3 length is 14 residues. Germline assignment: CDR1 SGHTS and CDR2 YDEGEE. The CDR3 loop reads CASPPGTGNSPLHF. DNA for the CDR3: TGTGCCAGCCCCCCCGGGACAGGGAACTCACCCCTCCACTTT.

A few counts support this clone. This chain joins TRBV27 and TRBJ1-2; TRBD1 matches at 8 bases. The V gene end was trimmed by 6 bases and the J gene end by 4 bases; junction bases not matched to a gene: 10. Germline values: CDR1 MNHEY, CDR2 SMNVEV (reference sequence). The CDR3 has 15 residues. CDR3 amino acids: CASSSYGQGGYGYTF. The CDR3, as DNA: TGTGCCAGCAGCTCCTACGGACAGGGTGGCTATGGCTACACCTTC.

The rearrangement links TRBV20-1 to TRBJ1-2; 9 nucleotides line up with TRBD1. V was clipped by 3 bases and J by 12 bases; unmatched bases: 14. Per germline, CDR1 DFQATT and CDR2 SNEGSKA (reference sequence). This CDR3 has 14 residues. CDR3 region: CSASSGTGSTFDTF. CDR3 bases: TGCAGTGCTAGTAGCGGGACAGGGTCAACTTTCGACACCTTC.